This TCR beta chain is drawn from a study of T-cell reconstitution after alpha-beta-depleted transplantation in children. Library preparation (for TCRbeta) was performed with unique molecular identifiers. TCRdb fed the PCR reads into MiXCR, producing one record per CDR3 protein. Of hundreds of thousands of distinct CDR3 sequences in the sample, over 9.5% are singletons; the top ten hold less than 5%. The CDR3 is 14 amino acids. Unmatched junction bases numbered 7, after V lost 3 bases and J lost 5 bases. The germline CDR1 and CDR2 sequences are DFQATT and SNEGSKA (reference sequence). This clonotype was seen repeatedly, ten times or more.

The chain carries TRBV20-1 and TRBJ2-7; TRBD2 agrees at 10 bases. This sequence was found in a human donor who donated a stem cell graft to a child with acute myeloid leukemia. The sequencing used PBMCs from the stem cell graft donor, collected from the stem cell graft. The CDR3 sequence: CSASSGRSVNEQYF. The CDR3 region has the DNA TGCAGTGCTAGTAGCGGGAGGAGCGTCAACGAGCAGTACTTC.